This TCR beta chain was profiled in a study of cytomegalovirus exposure and HLA in healthy donors. On the study more broadly: When fewer than 500 donors were genotyped, roughly 78% of them were found to fall in the Caucasian-associated ancestry cluster.

General study results and limits: The likely origin of a cluster of highly shared sequence variants was a sequencing artifact. Specific recognition of CMV antigens was confirmed in vitro for a few chains (all CMV-associated).

V was pared by 2 bases and J by 7 bases, with 6 bases of the junction left unmatched. This CDR3 comprises 14 residues. Looked up from germline, CDR1 is MNHEY and CDR2 is SVGAGI. Primers included in the PCR were 60 Vbeta and 13 Jbeta primers. The table came from immunoSEQ multiplex PCR; TCRdb's copy has only in-frame clones and leaves some out. The repertoire holds around 150,000 clones, 60% to 85% seen once, with around 7% in the top ten. Remarks on this clone: Its antigen remains unidentified.

Sequenced sample: PBMCs. This sequence was found in a man in his forties or fifties in good health and CMV-seropositive. This chain links TRBV6-5 with TRBJ2-7; 9 bases fit TRBD1. The CDR3 nucleotides read TGTGCCAGCAGTTACGGGACAGGGTTCGTGGAGCAGTACTTC. Translating it yields CASSYGTGFVEQYF.